This T cell receptor beta chain comes out of a study of blood T cells in healthy people across ages. Study-wide background: The capture of about one barcoded beta molecule per two T cells was achieved by template switching.

Alongside a J-beta primer mix, a sample-barcoded 5' primer served in a second PCR lasting roughly 6 to 12 cycles. TCRdb used MiXCR to reprocess the 5' RACE reads, holding one entry per CDR3 protein. Here the sample spans roughly 1.5 million distinct CDR3 sequences, 35% to 45% being singletons. The germline gives CDR1 DFQATT, CDR2 SNEGSKA (reference sequence). J was trimmed by 4 bases and V by 2 bases; bases with no gene match: 4. CDR3 length: 14 amino acids. The chain carries TRBV20-1 and TRBJ2-1; 8 bases fit TRBD2. Sequenced input: blood. The receptor comes from a woman between 18 and 29 years old in good health. CDR3: CSARTGGQYNEQFF. The DNA for the CDR3 is TGCAGTGCTAGAACGGGGGGGCAGTACAATGAGCAGTTCTTC.